The next 17 T cell receptor beta chains were all read from a single sample in a study of T cells in Graves' hyperthyroidism and ophthalmopathy. Template material for amplifying TCR beta CDR3 regions consisted of RNA transcripts. Using the HTBI primer set, a first-round RT-PCR was run on the TCR CDR3. TCRdb itself ran the multiplex PCR reads through MiXCR, one entry per CDR3 protein. Of over 300,000 distinct CDR3 sequences listed, about 15% are singletons. Sequencing was performed on blood. These receptors were collected from a woman in her fifties or sixties with Graves' hyperthyroidism.

The chain couples TRBV24-1 to TRBJ1-5; D is possibly TRBD1 (5 bases). The V end lost 10 bases, the J end lost 2 bases, and 11 bases lay between the germline ends. The CDR3 length is 13 residues. Germline V gives CDR1 KGHDR, CDR2 SFDVKD. The CDR3 region is CATGLDGNQPQHF. In DNA form, the CDR3 reads TGTGCCACGGGGCTGGACGGCAATCAGCCCCAGCATTTT.

The rearrangement links TRBV29-1 to TRBJ1-5; 9 nucleotides match TRBD1. With 4 bases clipped from V and 2 bases from J, the junction kept 3 bases outside the gene matches. Germline CDR1 is SQVTM and CDR2 is ANQGSEA. The CDR3 runs to 14 residues. This chain's CDR3 is CSVGQGGGNQPQHF. CDR3 nucleotide sequence: TGCAGCGTTGGACAGGGGGGTGGCAATCAGCCCCAGCATTTT.

Of note for this clonotype: A much larger clone is a single base away; this may be a read error. The J gene is TRBJ2-5, the V gene TRBV3-1, with D unresolved. The germline CDR1 and CDR2 sequences are LGHDT and YNNKEL (reference sequence). This CDR3 comprises 15 residues. CDR3 sequence (DNA): TGTGCCAGCCGCCAAGTTGCTAGTCTACAAGAGACCCAGTACTTC. It codes for CASRQVASLQETQYF.

This clonotype was seen repeatedly, ten times or more. The CDR3, as DNA: TGTGCCAGCGAACCGCGGGGGTTGAGTAACGAGCAGTACTTC. As protein: CASEPRGLSNEQYF. The chain employs TRBV3-1 and TRBJ2-7, with 7 bases that match TRBD2. The germline V gene encodes CDR1 LGHDT and CDR2 YNNKEL (reference sequence). This CDR3 has 14 amino acids. Trimming cost V 8 bases and J 5 bases; bases outside gene matches: 12.

This clonotype was observed at least ten times. The chain recombines TRBV5-1 with TRBJ2-1, with TRBD2 matching 12 bases. Germline V gene lookup returns CDR1 SGHRS and CDR2 YFSETQ. J was trimmed by 4 bases and V by 4 bases; bases with no gene match: 3. This CDR3 has 15 amino acids. The CDR3 loop reads CASSQTSGSYNEQFF. The CDR3 coding sequence is TGCGCCAGCAGCCAGACTAGCGGGAGTTACAATGAGCAGTTCTTC.

This clonotype was seen many times. The chain links TRBV2 to TRBJ1-5; D not certain. The CDR3 runs 13 residues. CDR1 is SNHLY, CDR2 FYNNEI, per germline. V shed 8 bases and J shed 1 base, with 9 bases lying between them. In nucleotides, the CDR3 is TGTGCCAGCCGATTAGCGAGCAATCAGCCCCAGCATTTT. Translation gives CASRLASNQPQHF.

There are many counts of this clonotype. The chain carries TRBV27 and TRBJ2-3, with 8 bases matching TRBD2. Unmatched junction bases numbered 3, after V lost 0 bases and J lost 4 bases. In germline, CDR1 is MNHEY, CDR2 SMNVEV (reference sequence). This CDR3 region has 15 residues. CDR3 in amino acids: CASSLSGRGADTQYF. CDR3 DNA sequence: TGTGCCAGCAGTTTATCAGGGCGGGGGGCAGATACGCAGTATTTT.

The CDR3 sequence is CASSHPQRNRINSNQPQHF. The CDR3 region has the DNA TGCGCCAGCAGCCACCCCCAGCGAAATAGGATAAATAGCAATCAGCCCCAGCATTTT. The rearrangement uses TRBV5-1 and TRBJ1-5; D ambiguous. Germline assignment: CDR1 SGHRS and CDR2 YFSETQ. The CDR3 length is 19 residues. V was pared by 4 bases and J by 0 bases, with 23 bases between.

This clonotype occurred many times. J is TRBJ2-7 and V is TRBV11-2, with TRBD2 as a possible D gene (5 bases). Germline values: CDR1 SGHAT, CDR2 FQNNGV. Trimming pared 1 base from V and 1 base from J, leaving 14 bases between. The CDR3 has 16 residues. CDR3 DNA: TGTGCCAGCAGCTTAGTGGGAGAGCTCGCATCCTACGAGCAGTACTTC. The encoded protein is CASSLVGELASYEQYF. Filled out from reference TRBV11-2 and TRBJ2-7, the complete variable domain reads EAGVAQSPRYKIIEKRQSVAFWCNPISGHATLYWYQQILGQGPKLLIQFQNNGVVDDSQLPKDRFSAERLKGVDSTLKIQPAKLEDSAVYLCASSLVGELASYEQYFGPGTRLTVT.

This chain links TRBV6-1 with TRBJ1-1; 7 nucleotides agree with TRBD1. The V segment lost 5 bases and the J segment 1 base; nucleotides outside the gene matches: 4. The CDR3 runs to 14 residues. Germline V gene sequence: CDR1 MNHNS, CDR2 SASEGT. CDR3 residues: CASSRQGGNTEAFF. For the CDR3, the DNA is TGTGCCAGCAGTCGACAGGGAGGGAACACTGAAGCTTTCTTT.

This clonotype was detected many times. The chain has TRBV20-1 and TRBJ2-7; D is possibly TRBD2 (6 bases). The CDR3 has 14 amino acids. V was trimmed by 5 bases and J by 2 bases, leaving 16 bases between them. Per the germline V gene, CDR1 is DFQATT and CDR2 is SNEGSKA (reference sequence). The CDR3 DNA is TGCAGTGCTTCCCTCTCGGGGGTAGCCTACGAGCAGTACTTC. It specifies CSASLSGVAYEQYF.

This clonotype appeared many times. The chain couples TRBV6-1 to TRBJ1-1, with 7 bases lining up with TRBD1. With V trimmed by 5 bases and J by 5 bases, 11 bases remained unmatched. CDR1 and CDR2 from the germline V gene are MNHNS and SASEGT. The CDR3 has 15 amino acids. The CDR3 spells CASSRQGRGRTEAFF. CDR3 in DNA: TGTGCCAGCAGTCGCCAAGGCAGGGGGAGGACTGAAGCTTTCTTT.

This clonotype was seen at least ten times. The rearrangement joins TRBV2 to TRBJ2-5, with D perhaps TRBD2 (5 bases). Germline V CDR1 and CDR2: SNHLY, FYNNEI. V lost 7 bases, J lost 8 bases, and 8 bases lay in between. CDR3 length equals 10 residues. The CDR3, as DNA: TGTGCCAGCATGCGGGCAACCCAGTACTTC. The encoded protein is CASMRATQYF. Full variable domain (remainder filled in from reference TRBV2 and TRBJ2-5): EPEVTQTPSHQVTQMGQEVILRCVPISNHLYFYWYRQILGQKVEFLVSFYNNEISEKSEIFDDQFSVERPDGSNFTLKIRSTKLEDSAMYFCASMRATQYFGPGTRLLVL.

The chain uses TRBV5-6 and TRBJ1-1; D perhaps matches TRBD1 (5 bases). The CDR3 extends over 14 amino acids. With 0 bases removed from V and 6 bases from J, the gap between germline ends came to 12 bases. Germline V gene sequence: CDR1 SGHDT, CDR2 YYEEEE. In DNA form, the CDR3 reads TGTGCCAGCAGCTTGGCAGGGTTGAAACCTGAAGCTTTCTTT. Translating it yields CASSLAGLKPEAFF.

This sequence joins TRBV15 and TRBJ2-7; D tentatively reads TRBD1 or TRBD2 (5 bases each). Trimming removed 8 bases from V and 6 bases from J, with 20 bases in between. The CDR3 runs to 14 residues. Germline CDR1 LNHNV, CDR2 YYDKDF (reference sequence). The CDR3 DNA sequence: TGTGCCACCCAAACCGGGACCAAAACCACCGAGCAGTACTTC. It is translated as CATQTGTKTTEQYF.

This clonotype was observed many times. V and J are TRBV5-1 and TRBJ2-1; D may correspond to TRBD1 or TRBD2 (5 bases each). The germline gives CDR1 SGHRS, CDR2 YFSETQ. The CDR3 totals 15 residues. Trimming removed 0 bases at V and 10 bases at J, with 17 bases between. The CDR3 region is CASSLEPGRPPEQFF. Here the CDR3 DNA reads TGCGCCAGCAGCTTGGAGCCGGGACGGCCGCCCGAGCAGTTCTTC.

This clonotype has ten or more counts. Here the CDR3 reads CSARVYLVGGDSSGYTF. CDR3 DNA: TGCAGTGCTAGAGTGTATCTAGTGGGGGGAGATAGCTCTGGCTACACCTTC. V and J are TRBV20-1 and TRBJ1-2, with D maybe TRBD1 (5 bases). The CDR3 loop spans 17 amino acids. Trimming cost V 1 base and J 7 bases, with 25 bases left between them. Per germline, CDR1 DFQATT and CDR2 SNEGSKA (reference sequence).